This T cell receptor beta chain originates from a study of T cells after yellow fever vaccination. Study observations and caveats: Post-booster reappearance was seen for most primary-vaccination clones (around 96% CD4, 75% to 90% CD8). Among all clonotypes, a small share was observed in both CD4 and CD8 compartments.

This clonotype was observed a handful of times. The antigen is undetermined. Template switching by 5'RACE produced TCR cDNA, adding a universal primer site and UMIs. TCRdb called the 5' RACE reads again in MiXCR, with one record for every CDR3 protein. The top ten clones hold about 27% of a sample with tens of thousands of distinct CDR3 sequences, around 7% of them seen once. The TCR originated in a man in his late teens or twenties who received the YFV17D yellow fever vaccine. This material consisted of CD8+ T cells sorted from PBMCs, taken about 10 days after the first yellow fever vaccination.

This chain's CDR3 is CASSYGANVLTF. For the CDR3, the DNA is TGTGCCAGCAGTTACGGGGCCAACGTCCTGACTTTC. The chain joins TRBV6-2 or TRBV6-3 to TRBJ2-6; D uncertain. The V end was cut by 2 bases, the J end by 4 bases, with 0 bases between. The CDR3 is 12 residues long. Germline values: CDR1 MNHEY, CDR2 SVGEGT.